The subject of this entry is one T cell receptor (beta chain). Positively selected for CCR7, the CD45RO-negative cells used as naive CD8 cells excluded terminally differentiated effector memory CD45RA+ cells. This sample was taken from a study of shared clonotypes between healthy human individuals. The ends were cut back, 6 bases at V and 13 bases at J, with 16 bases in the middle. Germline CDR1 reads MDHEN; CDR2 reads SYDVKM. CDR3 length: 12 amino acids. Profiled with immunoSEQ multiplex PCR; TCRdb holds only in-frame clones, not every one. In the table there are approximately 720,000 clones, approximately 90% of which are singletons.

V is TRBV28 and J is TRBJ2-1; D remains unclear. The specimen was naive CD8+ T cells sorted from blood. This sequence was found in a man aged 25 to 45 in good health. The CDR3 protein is CASSPPSELQFF. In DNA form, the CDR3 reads TGTGCCAGCAGCCCCCCTTCGGAGCTCCAGTTCTTC.